This T cell receptor beta chain comes out of a study of blood T cell repertoires in COVID-19. Study-wide background: The cDNA or gDNA used as material had been derived from T cells, B-cell-depleted T cells, or PBMCs.

Original methodology: Estimation of nucleated cell counts relied on the amplification of reference gene primers. Some clones are missing from TCRdb's copy, which holds only in-frame ones; the method was immunoSEQ multiplex PCR. V and J calls and clone size are copied from that table; D and trimming were computed from the DNA. The table has 200,000 to 250,000 clones, around three quarters seen once. Germline V gives CDR1 SGHAT, CDR2 FQNNGV. V lost 5 bases to trimming and J lost 2 bases, with 12 bases between them. The CDR3 has 15 residues. There are a few counts of this clone. The clonotype originates from a woman in her seventies with acute or convalescent COVID-19. The specimen sequenced was peripheral blood. The V call is TRBV11-2, the J call TRBJ2-2; D perhaps matches TRBD1 (5 bases). CDR3 loop: CASSPLTANTGELFF. In nucleotides, the CDR3 is TGTGCCAGCAGCCCCCTGACAGCCAACACCGGGGAGCTGTTTTTT.